The T cell receptor (beta chain) described here comes from a study of T-cell reconstitution after alpha-beta-depleted transplantation in children. Ten or more counts support this clonotype. Its specificity is unknown. The TCRbeta library incorporated unique molecular identifiers. TCRdb re-analysed the PCR reads in MiXCR, keeping a single row per CDR3 protein. The repertoire holds around 300,000 distinct CDR3 sequences, about 9.9% seen once, with 23% in the top ten. Findings and caveats of the study: Most T-cell counts and diversity one year after the transplant came from T cells that were newly produced. Recipient T cells and thymic progenitors that survived were the source of the high TCRbeta diversity seen at day 60 in some patients.

The TCR comes from a male patient aged 2 to 10 who had a stem cell transplant for chronic granulomatous disease, so the T cells may come from the graft donor. This sample comprised peripheral blood, obtained 180 days after TCRalphabeta/CD19-depleted stem cell transplant.

This CDR3 reads CASSSQLGTGPYGYTF. CDR3 in DNA: TGTGCCAGCAGCTCCCAACTAGGGACAGGCCCCTATGGCTACACCTTC. The chain uses TRBV5-4 and TRBJ1-2, with 8 nucleotides matching TRBD1. Germline V gene data show CDR1 as SGHNT and CDR2 as YYREEE (reference sequence). This CDR3 is 16 amino acids long. Losses at the gene ends were 3 bases for V and 4 bases for J; bases not matched to a gene: 11.